This T cell receptor (beta chain) was recovered during a study of T cell changes during pregnancy in multiple sclerosis. Generated by immunoSEQ multiplex PCR, the TCRdb table keeps only in-frame clones and is missing some. Of 45,000 to 55,000 clones in the sample, 92% were seen once. The CDR3 consists of 18 residues. J lost 0 bases, V lost 5 bases, and 9 bases had no gene match. Per the germline V gene, CDR1 is SNHLY and CDR2 is FYNNEI. The rearrangement uses TRBV2 and TRBJ2-6; 8 bases match TRBD2. The input for sequencing was CD4+ T cells from peripheral blood mononuclear cells, taken after pregnancy. This sequence was found in a female donor with multiple sclerosis, enrolled in a pregnancy study. CDR3: CASSLAGSFFSGANVLTF. CDR3 nucleotide sequence: TGTGCCAGCAGTCTAGCGGGTAGTTTTTTCTCTGGGGCCAACGTCCTGACTTTC.